The 11 T cell receptor beta chains listed next were all sequenced from one sample in a study of CD8+ T cells in alopecia areata. Treatment denoted: oral pan-JAK inhibitor, 5-10 mg twice daily. Sequencing templates came from extracted RNA that was reverse transcribed into cDNA. Profiling relied on immunoSEQ multiplex PCR, and the TCRdb table lists in-frame clones only, not all of them. The sample lists 150,000 or so clones, 50% to 75% occurring once. Specimen: CD4+ T cells sorted from blood, collected between weeks 55 and 65, from a patient treated with tofacitinib. The receptors stem from a human donor with alopecia areata.

The chain employs TRBV27 and TRBJ2-3, with 7 nucleotides matching TRBD1. The CDR3 runs 15 residues. The ends lost 5 bases at V and 2 bases at J; junction bases unmatched: 7. CDR1 MNHEY and CDR2 SMNVEV come from the germline V gene (reference sequence). CDR3 residues: CASSTWTGITDTQYF. The CDR3 DNA follows: TGTGCCAGCAGTACGTGGACAGGAATCACAGATACGCAGTATTTT.

The rearrangement links TRBV29-1 to TRBJ2-3; 7 bases are a match to TRBD2. Germline loops: CDR1 SQVTM, CDR2 ANQGSEA. The CDR3 spans 14 residues. Unmatched junction bases numbered 4, after V lost 3 bases and J lost 1 base. The CDR3 DNA follows: TGCAGCGTTGACGCGGGGGACGGCACAGATACGCAGTATTTT. Translating gives CSVDAGDGTDTQYF.

This clone was counted once. This chain joins TRBV30 and TRBJ1-1, with TRBD1 matching 8 bases. The germline CDR1 and CDR2 sequences are GTSNPN and SVGIG (reference sequence). The trim removed 3 bases at V and 5 bases at J, leaving 5 bases unmatched. This CDR3 is 13 amino acids long. The CDR3 here is CAWSFDRGTEAFF. CDR3 nucleotides: TGTGCCTGGAGCTTTGACAGGGGAACTGAAGCTTTCTTT. The whole variable domain, remainder taken from reference TRBV30 and TRBJ1-1, is SQTIHQWPATLVQPVGSPLSLECTVEGTSNPNLYWYRQAAGRGLQLLFYSVGIGQISSEVPQNLSASRPQDRQFILSSKKLLLSDSGFYLCAWSFDRGTEAFFGQGTRLTVV.

This clone was counted between two and nine times. The chain recombines TRBV4-1 with TRBJ1-2; D is possibly TRBD1 (5 bases). Germline-derived CDR1 and CDR2 are MGHRA and YSYEKL. The CDR3 consists of 12 residues. Trimming shortened V by 4 bases and J by 6 bases, and 9 bases separated the two germline ends. The DNA for the CDR3 is TGCGCCAGCAGCCGCCAAGGGGATGGCTACACCTTC. This encodes CASSRQGDGYTF.

This chain's CDR3 is CASSSELEGPLHF. The CDR3 DNA follows: TGTGCCAGCAGTAGCGAATTGGAGGGTCCCCTCCACTTT. J is TRBJ1-6 and V is TRBV6-1; no definite D call. CDR3 size: 13 residues. Per germline, CDR1 MNHNS and CDR2 SASEGT. Trimming shortened V by 5 bases and J by 13 bases, and 15 bases separated the two germline ends.

This clone has at least ten counts. This chain connects TRBV6-1 to TRBJ2-1, with D possibly being TRBD1 or TRBD2 (6 bases each). V was trimmed by 1 base and J by 4 bases, leaving 11 bases between them. The CDR3 is made up of 15 amino acids. Germline CDR1 is MNHNS and CDR2 is SASEGT. The CDR3 DNA reads as TGTGCCAGCAGTGAAGACGGGGGCACTTACAATGAGCAGTTCTTC. Residues: CASSEDGGTYNEQFF.

The chain recombines TRBV25-1 with TRBJ1-1; tentatively, D is TRBD1 (5 bases). The CDR3 spans 14 residues. Trimming stripped 1 base from V and 5 bases from J, with 11 bases between. The V gene's germline CDR1 is MGHDK and CDR2 SYGVNS. The CDR3, as DNA: TGTGCCAGCAGTGAATTGGAGGGGAGGACTGAAGCTTTCTTT. Translating it yields CASSELEGRTEAFF.

This clone was seen a single time. The chain couples TRBV2 to TRBJ2-3, with D unclear. The CDR3 consists of 14 residues. V was clipped by 5 bases and J by 2 bases, with 11 bases between them. Germline loops: CDR1 SNHLY, CDR2 FYNNEI. The CDR3 loop reads CASSNRASTDTQYF. The CDR3 DNA sequence: TGTGCCAGCAGTAACCGGGCTTCCACAGATACGCAGTATTTT.

The sample holds a few counts of this clone. This sequence joins TRBV2 and TRBJ2-5; D is unresolved. The V end lost 9 bases, the J end lost 5 bases, and 19 bases lay between the germline ends. Germline CDR1 reads SNHLY; CDR2 reads FYNNEI. The CDR3 length is 14 residues. DNA of the CDR3: TGTGCCAGTGTGGCCGACTCCATCCAGGAGACCCAGTACTTC. It translates to CASVADSIQETQYF.

This clone was counted between two and nine times. The CDR3 protein is CSGAGVNTGELFF. The CDR3 bases are TGCAGCGGAGCAGGGGTGAACACCGGGGAGCTGTTTTTT. The chain has TRBV29-1 and TRBJ2-2; TRBD1 might be the D (6 bases). Germline lookup yields CDR1 SQVTM and CDR2 ANQGSEA. This CDR3 comprises 13 residues. The ends were cut back, 7 bases at V and 1 base at J, with 10 bases in the middle.

The chain is built from TRBV30 and TRBJ2-3; D is uncertain. The V and J ends lost 2 bases and 6 bases respectively, with 9 bases between them. Germline-derived CDR1 and CDR2 are GTSNPN and SVGIG (reference sequence). This CDR3 contains 12 residues. Here the CDR3 reads CAWSLAGDTQYF. Written as DNA, the CDR3 is TGTGCCTGGAGTCTTGCCGGGGATACGCAGTATTTT.